Here is one T cell receptor beta chain with its context. The sample comes from a study of blood T cells in healthy people across ages. The draw of peripheral blood yielded around 10 milliliters from each donor. The CDR3 contains 16 residues. J was trimmed by 2 bases and V by 0 bases; bases with no gene match: 4. The V gene's germline CDR1 is LGHNA and CDR2 YSLEER. The use of a sample-barcoded 5' primer and a J-beta primer mix characterized a second PCR of about 7 to 12 cycles. All cDNA molecules were each tagged by a template-switch adaptor with 12 random nucleotides. TCRdb itself ran the 5' RACE reads through MiXCR, one entry per CDR3 protein. This sample has about 1,500,000 distinct CDR3 sequences; over 25% occur once, and the top ten carry about 8%.

The specimen sequenced was blood. This chain joins TRBV4-3 and TRBJ2-5; 9 bases map to TRBD2. This sequence was found in a woman aged 30 to 39 in good health. The CDR3 nucleotides are TGCGCCAGCAGCCAAGAGGCTAGCGGGGTACAAGAGACCCAGTACTTC. Its translation: CASSQEASGVQETQYF.